These 26 T cell receptor beta chains were all obtained from the same sample, sequenced in a study of Graves' ophthalmopathy and Graves' hyperthyroidism. RNA transcripts were the template, and TCR beta CDR3 regions were amplified from them. The first round was an RT-PCR with HTBI primers, and the second round was a multiplex PCR. TCRdb passed the multiplex PCR reads through MiXCR, listing each CDR3 protein once. Seen here are over 650,000 distinct CDR3 sequences, under 50% observed once, and the top ten hold 3% to 4%. Sequencing used peripheral blood. The receptor set was obtained from an adult man with Graves' ophthalmopathy.

DNA of the CDR3: TGTGCCAGCAGGGAACAGGTTATGGGGAAATCACCCCAGCATTTT. This codes for CASREQVMGKSPQHF. V and J are TRBV2 and TRBJ1-5, with D maybe TRBD1 (5 bases). CDR3 length: 15 amino acids. From germline, CDR1 is SNHLY and CDR2 FYNNEI. V gave up 6 bases and J gave up 10 bases, with 22 bases separating them.

This clonotype was observed at least ten times. CDR3 DNA: TGTGCCAGCAGTTTTGGGCAGACCCCGGTCACCGGGGAGCTGTTTTTT. It specifies CASSFGQTPVTGELFF. This chain connects TRBV25-1 to TRBJ2-2; D unresolved. CDR3 length: 16 amino acids. Germline assignment: CDR1 MGHDK and CDR2 SYGVNS. V dropped 5 bases and J dropped 4 bases, with 17 bases sitting between them.

On this clonotype itself: No conserved phenylalanine or tryptophan ends this CDR3, so it is likely a read error. The limits of the CDR3 on the DNA are not certain, so only TCRdb's listed CDR3 is given. J is TRBJ1-4 and V is TRBV11-2. The CDR3 comprises 13 residues, both ends counted. Germline V lookup: CDR1 SGHAT, CDR2 FQNNGV. CDR3 residues: CASSLGVLAGGPV.

This clonotype was recorded at least ten times. The chain is built from TRBV7-2 and TRBJ2-5; no firm D call. The V gene lost 5 bases and the J gene lost 2 bases, with 12 bases spanning the gap. Germline CDR1 and CDR2: SGHTA and FQGNSA. The CDR3 spans 14 residues. This CDR3 is CASSLMWDQETQYF. The CDR3 DNA follows: TGTGCCAGCAGCCTAATGTGGGATCAAGAGACCCAGTACTTC.

This clonotype was counted many times. The chain uses TRBV10-3 and TRBJ1-1, with a weak D call TRBD1 (6 bases). Germline assignment: CDR1 ENHRY and CDR2 SYGVKD. The CDR3 has 16 residues. The germline V and J ends were trimmed by 5 bases and 6 bases, with 22 bases remaining between them. CDR3: CAISPQGTPPRPEAFF. The CDR3 DNA sequence: TGTGCCATCAGTCCCCAGGGGACCCCCCCCCGGCCTGAAGCTTTCTTT.

A word on this clonotype: The junction departs from the called germline gene at one end, perhaps through a read error. The chain couples TRBV19 to TRBJ2-7, with 7 bases fitting TRBD1. The germline V gene encodes CDR1 LNHDA and CDR2 SQIVND (reference sequence). The CDR3 length is 17 residues. The CDR3 nucleotides are TGTGCCAGTAGTTTAGGGCCTTTCGGGACAGCAGCCTACGCGCAGTACTTC. Its protein product is CASSLGPFGTAAYAQYF. The variable domain in full, with the rest retrieved from reference TRBV19 and TRBJ2-7, is DGGITQSPKYLFRKEGQNVTLSCEQNLNHDAMYWYRQDPGQGLRLIYYSQIVNDFQKGDIAEGYSVSREKKESFPLTVTSAQKNPTAFYLCASSLGPFGTAAYAQYFGPGTRLTVT.

The chain joins TRBV2 to TRBJ2-6; 7 bases align to TRBD2. From germline, CDR1 is SNHLY and CDR2 FYNNEI. The CDR3 spans 17 residues. Losses at the gene ends were 9 bases for V and 0 bases for J; bases not matched to a gene: 11. The CDR3 sequence is CARPPGEGSSGANVLTF. Here the CDR3 DNA reads TGTGCCAGACCCCCCGGGGAGGGTAGCTCTGGGGCCAACGTCCTGACTTTC. Combining the CDR3 with reference TRBV2 and TRBJ2-6 gives the whole variable domain EPEVTQTPSHQVTQMGQEVILRCVPISNHLYFYWYRQILGQKVEFLVSFYNNEISEKSEIFDDQFSVERPDGSNFTLKIRSTKLEDSAMYFCARPPGEGSSGANVLTFGAGSRLTVL.

This clonotype was observed many times. V is TRBV2 and J is TRBJ2-2; 11 nucleotides align to TRBD1. Germline CDR1 reads SNHLY; CDR2 reads FYNNEI. The junction had 8 bases not matched to a gene; V was cut back by 7 bases and J by 1 base. The CDR3 runs 17 residues. The CDR3 region is CASIRTGGAENTGELFF. The CDR3 nucleotides are TGTGCCAGCATCAGGACAGGGGGCGCGGAGAACACCGGGGAGCTGTTTTTT.

This clonotype was observed at least ten times. The chain combines TRBV7-9 with TRBJ1-2; TRBD1 matches at 10 bases. CDR3 length: 16 amino acids. Germline loops: CDR1 SEHNR, CDR2 FQNEAQ (reference sequence). V lost 3 bases, J lost 0 bases, and 4 bases stayed unmatched. CDR3 loop: CASSFGQGEANYGYTF. DNA of the CDR3: TGTGCCAGCAGCTTCGGACAGGGGGAAGCTAACTATGGCTACACCTTC.

This clonotype was counted at least ten times. This chain links TRBV19 with TRBJ2-2; the D is unclear. V lost 6 bases to trimming and J lost 0 bases, with 5 bases between them. Germline CDR1 reads LNHDA; CDR2 reads SQIVND (reference sequence). This CDR3 is built from 13 residues. The CDR3 DNA is TGTGCCAGTAGACGGACGAACACCGGGGAGCTGTTTTTT. Protein: CASRRTNTGELFF.

The genes are TRBV7-9 and TRBJ2-2; TRBD2 aligns across 9 bases. The CDR3 length is 16 residues. CDR1 SEHNR and CDR2 FQNEAQ come from the germline V gene (reference sequence). The V gene end was trimmed by 3 bases and the J gene end by 5 bases; junction bases not matched to a gene: 7. The CDR3 sequence is CASSFPGLALTGELFF. The CDR3 nucleotides read TGTGCCAGCAGCTTCCCGGGACTAGCCTTAACCGGGGAGCTGTTTTTT.

This clonotype was counted many times. The V call is TRBV24-1, the J call TRBJ2-7; D is uncertain. The CDR3 has 14 residues. The V end lost 3 bases, the J end lost 4 bases, and 12 bases lay between the germline ends. Looked up from germline, CDR1 is KGHDR and CDR2 is SFDVKD. CDR3 residues: CATSDRLSGYEQYF. The CDR3 DNA follows: TGTGCCACCAGTGATAGACTCTCCGGGTACGAGCAGTACTTC.

As concerns this clonotype: A single base separates this from a much larger clone, so it may be a read error. The conserved phenylalanine or tryptophan is not found at the CDR3 terminus, so this likely reflects a read error. V and J are TRBV9 and TRBJ1-2, with a possible D match to TRBD1 (6 bases). Trimming removed 4 bases from V and 5 bases from J, with 15 bases in between. The CDR3 length is 14 residues. Germline V gene data show CDR1 as SGDLS and CDR2 as YYNGEE. The CDR3 coding sequence is TGTGCCAGCAGCAGACCGGGACAAAGTTATGGCTACACCCTC. Protein sequence: CASSRPGQSYGYTL.

This clonotype was detected many times. The chain is built from TRBV7-2 and TRBJ1-2; D is ambiguous. CDR3 length equals 12 residues. V was trimmed by 2 bases and J by 5 bases, leaving 6 bases between them. Germline CDR1 reads SGHTA; CDR2 reads FQGNSA. The CDR3 spells CASSLNSYGYTF. DNA for the CDR3: TGTGCCAGCAGCTTAAACAGTTATGGCTACACCTTC.

This clonotype occurred many times. This chain connects TRBV4-1 to TRBJ1-5; D call uncertain. CDR3 size: 14 residues. Germline V gene lookup returns CDR1 MGHRA and CDR2 YSYEKL. The V end was cut by 0 bases, the J end by 6 bases, with 9 bases between. This CDR3 reads CASSQEGLSQPQHF. CDR3 sequence (DNA): TGCGCCAGCAGCCAAGAGGGCTTGAGTCAGCCCCAGCATTTT.

The chain combines TRBV20-1 with TRBJ1-6; D unclear. The germline CDR1 and CDR2 sequences are DFQATT and SNEGSKA (reference sequence). The CDR3 is 15 amino acids. Trimming cost V 0 bases and J 10 bases, with 16 bases left between them. The CDR3 here is CSARDPSRGNSPLHF. The CDR3 nucleotides read TGCAGTGCTAGAGATCCCTCGCGAGGGAACTCACCCCTCCACTTT.

This clonotype was seen a single time. The chain recombines TRBV7-2 with TRBJ2-7; 9 bases align to TRBD1. The V and J ends lost 5 bases and 5 bases, in that order; junction bases with no gene match: 22. Germline V CDR1 and CDR2: SGHTA, FQGNSA. This CDR3 is built from 19 residues. DNA of the CDR3: TGTGCCAGCAGCCCCCGGGGGCGGTTCGGGACAGGGTTGTCCCACGAGCAGTACTTC. Amino acids: CASSPRGRFGTGLSHEQYF.

The V call is TRBV10-3, the J call TRBJ1-1; the match to TRBD1 covers 9 bases. The junction had 7 bases not matched to a gene; V was cut back by 10 bases and J by 1 base. This CDR3 spans 14 amino acids. Germline V gene sequence: CDR1 ENHRY, CDR2 SYGVKD. The CDR3 DNA reads as TGTGCCACCCCCAGGGGACAGGGGAACACTGAAGCTTTCTTT. Protein: CATPRGQGNTEAFF.

This chain joins TRBV15 and TRBJ2-5; 10 bases agree with TRBD2. V was pared by 1 base and J by 5 bases, with 4 bases of the junction left unmatched. CDR1 LNHNV and CDR2 YYDKDF come from the germline V gene (reference sequence). This CDR3 region has 15 residues. For the CDR3, the DNA is TGTGCCACCAGCAGAGTAGCGGGAGGTTGGGAGACCCAGTACTTC. Protein: CATSRVAGGWETQYF.

The chain has TRBV19 and TRBJ2-7, with D perhaps TRBD1 or TRBD2 (5 bases each). Trimming shortened V by 3 bases and J by 6 bases, and 15 bases separated the two germline ends. Germline lookup yields CDR1 LNHDA and CDR2 SQIVND (reference sequence). The CDR3 extends over 14 amino acids. The CDR3 region has the DNA TGTGCCAGTAGTATCGGGACGGGTACTGTCGAGCAGTACTTC. Amino acids: CASSIGTGTVEQYF.

This chain connects TRBV6-2 or TRBV6-3 to TRBJ1-2; 8 positions agree with TRBD1. The J segment lost 6 bases and the V segment lost 6 bases, leaving 9 bases of the junction unmatched. This CDR3 spans 14 amino acids. The V gene's germline CDR1 is MNHEY and CDR2 SVGEGT. Here the CDR3 DNA reads TGTGCCAGCAGATCCCTGGACAGGGCGGATGGCTACACCTTC. This gives the protein CASRSLDRADGYTF.

The gene calls are TRBV7-2 and TRBJ1-6, with TRBD1 matching over 9 bases. Germline lookup yields CDR1 SGHTA and CDR2 FQGNSA. The trim removed 6 bases at V and 8 bases at J, leaving 5 bases unmatched. The CDR3 has 14 residues. CDR3 residues: CASRPRTGDSPLHF. The CDR3 DNA follows: TGTGCCAGCAGACCTAGGACAGGGGATTCACCCCTCCACTTT.

J is TRBJ1-2 and V is TRBV7-9, with a tentative D call TRBD1 (6 bases). V was trimmed by 4 bases and J by 1 base, leaving 10 bases between them. The CDR3 contains 14 residues. The germline V gene encodes CDR1 SEHNR and CDR2 FQNEAQ (reference sequence). CDR3 in amino acids: CASSYRESNYGYTF. In DNA, the CDR3 is TGTGCCAGCAGCTACAGGGAGAGTAACTATGGCTACACCTTC.

This clonotype was recorded at least ten times. The chain has TRBV20-1 and TRBJ1-5, with TRBD1 as a possible D gene (6 bases). CDR3 length: 15 amino acids. The V end was cut by 5 bases, the J end by 0 bases, with 14 bases between. Germline V CDR1 and CDR2: DFQATT, SNEGSKA (reference sequence). In DNA, the CDR3 is TGCAGTGCTGGACACCACAGGGCTAGCAATCAGCCCCAGCATTTT. Translating gives CSAGHHRASNQPQHF.

The chain has TRBV15 and TRBJ2-5; 14 bases agree with TRBD2. CDR3 size: 17 residues. CDR1 and CDR2 (germline): LNHNV, YYDKDF (reference sequence). V lost 5 bases and J lost 5; bases outside the gene matches: 10. CDR3 DNA sequence: TGTGCCACCAGCCCCGGGACTAGCGGGAGTATAGGCGAGACCCAGTACTTC. Its translation is CATSPGTSGSIGETQYF. The entire variable domain, with the rest obtained from reference TRBV15 and TRBJ2-5, is as follows: DAMVIQNPRYQVTQFGKPVTLSCSQTLNHNVMYWYQQKSSQAPKLLFHYYDKDFNNEADTPDNFQSRRPNTSFCFLDIRSPGLGDTAMYLCATSPGTSGSIGETQYFGPGTRLLVL.

This clonotype appeared many times. The genes are TRBV5-1 and TRBJ1-4, with D perhaps matching TRBD1 (6 bases). Per the germline V gene, CDR1 is SGHRS and CDR2 is YFSETQ. The CDR3 totals 16 residues. Trimming took off 3 bases at V and 4 bases at J, with 16 bases between the two ends. The CDR3, as DNA: TGCGCCAGCAGCTCCGTTCGACAGGATAATAATGAAAAACTGTTTTTT. It translates to CASSSVRQDNNEKLFF.